This T cell receptor beta chain was found in a study of T cells of healthy individuals. In its sample, this clonotype was seen a few times. J was trimmed by 10 bases and V by 6 bases; bases with no gene match: 12. Germline-derived CDR1 and CDR2 are MGHRA and YSYEKL. The CDR3 spans 15 residues. TCRdb analysed the 5' RACE reads with MiXCR anew, one entry per CDR3 protein. The data contain 60,000 to 70,000 distinct CDR3 sequences, about a sixth of them seen just once; the ten biggest clones take up around 4.6%. V gene TRBV4-1 combines with J gene TRBJ1-4, with 9 nucleotides matching TRBD1. The clonotype comes from a human donor in good health. This CDR3 reads CASSRSGTGNGKLFF. CDR3 bases: TGCGCCAGCAGTCGATCCGGGACAGGGAACGGAAAACTGTTTTTT.